A selection of T cell receptor beta chains follows, all from one sample in a study of T cell responses to AZD1222 COVID-19 vaccine. TCRdb keeps only in-frame clones here, not all; method: immunoSEQ multiplex PCR. This sample has around 150,000 clones, with about 91% found just once. Material: peripheral blood, obtained 28 days after the second AZD1222 dose. The source of these receptors is an adult who received the AZD1222 COVID-19 vaccine. Both conserved end residues are part of each CDR3. The D gene is left open where the match is weak. Clone size is not always given. Where it is, it says once, few, many or a class for expanded clones.

>TRBJ1-2|-|TRBV11-2|-
CASSLGAGGPYGYTF
TGTGCCAGCAGCTTAGGGGCTGGGGGACCCTATGGCTACACCTTC
>TRBJ2-2|TRBD2|TRBV3-1/TRBV3-2|-
CASSMGLAGGINTGELFF
TGTGCCAGCAGCATGGGACTAGCGGGGGGTATAAACACCGGGGAGCTGTTTTTT
>TRBJ1-5|TRBD1|TRBV27|-
CASSQQGPNQPQHF
TGTGCCAGCAGCCAACAGGGGCCCAATCAGCCCCAGCATTTT
>TRBJ1-2|-|TRBV12-3/TRBV12-4|-
CASSLSRVDGYTF
TGTGCCAGCAGTTTGTCCAGGGTAGACGGCTACACCTTC
>TRBJ2-7|-|TRBV7-8|-
CASSLAAVVSYEQYF
TGTGCCAGCAGCTTAGCGGCGGTCGTCTCCTACGAGCAGTACTTC
>TRBJ2-7|TRBD2|TRBV10-3|-
CAIGRTSGSFEQYF
TGTGCCATCGGTAGGACTAGCGGGAGTTTCGAGCAGTACTTC
>TRBJ1-6|-|TRBV21-1|-
CASSKRDRVSYNSPLHF
TGTGCCAGCAGCAAAAGGGACCGGGTCTCCTATAATTCACCCCTCCACTTT
>TRBJ2-2|-|TRBV3-1/TRBV3-2|-
CASSPRASAYTGELFF
TGTGCCAGCAGCCCTCGGGCTAGCGCTTACACCGGGGAGCTGTTTTTT
>TRBJ2-7|TRBD1|TRBV5-1|once
CASSYRQGAGYEQYF
TGCGCCAGCAGTTATCGACAGGGGGCTGGCTACGAGCAGTACTTC
>TRBJ2-7|-|TRBV5-5|-
CASSLEQSTAFQYF
TGTGCCAGCAGCTTGGAACAGTCTACCGCCTTCCAGTACTTC
>TRBJ2-1|TRBD2|TRBV28|-
CASSLAGGGNEQFF
TGTGCCAGCAGTTTAGCGGGAGGGGGAAATGAGCAGTTCTTC
>TRBJ1-4|TRBD1|TRBV15|-
CATSTGQGATNEKLFF
TGTGCCACCAGCACGGGACAGGGGGCGACTAATGAAAAACTGTTTTTT
>TRBJ1-2|-|TRBV5-6|-
CASSLVSGYGYTF
TGTGCCAGCAGCTTGGTTTCGGGCTATGGCTACACCTTC
>TRBJ2-7|-|TRBV19|-
CASSMWGDEQYF
TGTGCCAGTAGTATGTGGGGGGACGAGCAGTACTTC
>TRBJ1-6|-|TRBV18|-
CASSIQGTGNSPLHF
TGTGCCAGCTCGATCCAGGGGACGGGTAATTCACCCCTCCACTTT
>TRBJ2-2|TRBD2|TRBV7-2|-
CASSPGTSGKYGELFF
TGTGCCAGCAGTCCCGGGACTAGCGGGAAATACGGGGAGCTGTTTTTT
>TRBJ2-1|-|TRBV7-9|-
CASSSLDPQLYNEQFF
TGTGCCAGCAGCTCATTAGACCCTCAGCTTTACAATGAGCAGTTCTTC
>TRBJ2-2|-|TRBV30|-
CAYTALPNTGELFF
TGTGCCTACACGGCGCTGCCGAACACCGGGGAGCTGTTTTTT
>TRBJ1-6|-|TRBV4-1|once
CASSQVSGAQSPLHF
TGCGCCAGCAGCCAAGTCTCAGGGGCTCAGTCACCCCTCCACTTT
>TRBJ2-5|-|TRBV28|once
CASSPGPKETQYF
TGTGCCAGCAGCCCCGGCCCCAAAGAGACCCAGTACTTC
>TRBJ2-7|TRBD2|TRBV10-3|-
CAISGGGTTWEQYF
TGTGCCATCAGTGGGGGGGGGACTACCTGGGAGCAGTACTTC
>TRBJ1-2|-|TRBV9|-
CASSVAEGVGYTF
TGTGCCAGCAGCGTAGCTGAGGGGGTGGGCTACACCTTC
>TRBJ1-5|-|TRBV5-6|-
CASSLGRRGNQPQHF
TGTGCCAGCAGCTTGGGTCGCAGGGGCAATCAGCCCCAGCATTTT
>TRBJ1-3|-|TRBV27|-
CASSSGDTIYF
TGTGCCAGCAGTTCGGGGGACACCATATATTTT
>TRBJ1-6|TRBD1|TRBV11-2|-
CASSLDRVRSPLHF
TGTGCCAGCAGCTTGGACAGGGTTCGGTCACCCCTCCACTTT
>TRBJ1-2|TRBD1|TRBV2|-
CASTEGQAGGLYGYTF
TGTGCCAGCACGGAGGGACAGGCCGGCGGTTTATATGGCTACACCTTC
>TRBJ1-5|-|TRBV19|once
CASRGAGQPQHF
TGTGCCAGTAGGGGGGCAGGGCAGCCCCAGCATTTT
>TRBJ2-7|-|TRBV4-1|-
CASSQALGGYYEQYF
TGCGCCAGCAGCCAAGCCCTGGGCGGCTACTACGAGCAGTACTTC